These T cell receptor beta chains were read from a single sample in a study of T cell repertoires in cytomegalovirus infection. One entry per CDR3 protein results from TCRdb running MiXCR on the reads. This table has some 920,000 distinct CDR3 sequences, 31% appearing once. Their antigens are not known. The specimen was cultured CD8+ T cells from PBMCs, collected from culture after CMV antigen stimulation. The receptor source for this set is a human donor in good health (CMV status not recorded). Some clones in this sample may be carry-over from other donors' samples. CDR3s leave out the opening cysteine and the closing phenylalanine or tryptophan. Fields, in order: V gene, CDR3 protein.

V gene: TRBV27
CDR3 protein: ASSPPARGPEGYT

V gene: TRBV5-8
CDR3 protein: ASSLDTQETQY

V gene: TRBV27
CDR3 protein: ASSFQLGMNEQF

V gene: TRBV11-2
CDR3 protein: ASSSFQQVISGANVLT

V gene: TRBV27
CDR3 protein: ASSFLGAAGVNTEAF

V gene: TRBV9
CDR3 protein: ASRESRLSSTDTQY

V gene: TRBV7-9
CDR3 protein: ASSSRLAGDQETQY

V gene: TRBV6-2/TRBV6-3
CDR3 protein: ANKGQGWYRSNQPQH

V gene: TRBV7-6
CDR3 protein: ASSFKRNTEAF

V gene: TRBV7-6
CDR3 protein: ASSLVTGGFNQPQH

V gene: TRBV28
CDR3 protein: ASSPQYWQVLNQPQH

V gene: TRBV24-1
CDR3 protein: ATSDFGDRGTDTQY

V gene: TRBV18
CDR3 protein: ASSPETGGYNQPQH

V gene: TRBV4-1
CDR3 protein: ASSRRTPGGDNTGELF

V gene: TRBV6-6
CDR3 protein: ASLTGGGTGELF

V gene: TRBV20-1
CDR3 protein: SARDSGGQPEAF